This T cell receptor (beta chain) was retrieved from a study of T cell changes during pregnancy in multiple sclerosis. V dropped 4 bases and J dropped 9 bases, with 19 bases sitting between them. Germline CDR1 is SGHNT and CDR2 is YYREEE (reference sequence). CDR3 length: 14 residues. Assay used: immunoSEQ multiplex PCR; TCRdb lists only in-frame clones, some missing. The sample includes fewer than 150,000 clones, 95% to 98% of them seen just once. The chain joins TRBV5-4 to TRBJ2-5, with a weak D call TRBD2 (6 bases). Material: peripheral blood, obtained after pregnancy. The clonotype comes from a female donor with multiple sclerosis, enrolled in a pregnancy study. CDR3 sequence: CASSPYGGYGAQYF. The CDR3 nucleotides read TGTGCCAGCAGCCCCTACGGGGGATACGGGGCCCAGTACTTC. The full variable domain, its missing parts supplied by reference TRBV5-4 and TRBJ2-5, is ETGVTQSPTHLIKTRGQQVTLRCSSQSGHNTVSWYQQALGQGPQFIFQYYREEENGRGNFPPRFSGLQFPNYSSELNVNALELDDSALYLCASSPYGGYGAQYFGPGTRLLVL.